These 27 T cell receptor beta chains came from one sample sequenced in a study of blood T cells in healthy people across ages. A sample-barcoded 5' primer and a J-beta primer mix were used in a second PCR of roughly 7 to 12 cycles. TCRdb re-called the 5' RACE reads with MiXCR, one entry per CDR3 protein. The sample has over 1,200,000 distinct CDR3 sequences, approximately 59% seen once. The source material was blood. These receptors were obtained from a young man in good health.

V and J are TRBV6-6 and TRBJ2-3; possible D gene TRBD2, 6 bases. CDR1 and CDR2 (germline): MNHNY, SVGAGI (reference sequence). V gave up 7 bases and J gave up 1 base, with 18 bases separating them. The CDR3 totals 16 residues. As DNA, the CDR3 is TGTGCCAGCATGCCGGCCCGGCGGGGCGGCACAGATACGCAGTATTTT. Protein sequence: CASMPARRGGTDTQYF.

The rearrangement links TRBV28 to TRBJ2-1; TRBD1 agrees at 8 bases. CDR3 length: 14 amino acids. Germline V gene lookup returns CDR1 MDHEN and CDR2 SYDVKM. V dropped 7 bases and J dropped 2; count of bases not matched to a gene: 4. The CDR3 sequence: CASTLGQAYNEQFF. The CDR3 bases are TGTGCCAGCACCTTGGGACAGGCCTACAATGAGCAGTTCTTC. Full variable domain (missing parts from reference TRBV28 and TRBJ2-1): DVKVTQSSRYLVKRTGEKVFLECVQDMDHENMFWYRQDPGLGLRLIYFSYDVKMKEKGDIPEGYSVSREKKERFSLILESASTNQTSMYLCASTLGQAYNEQFFGPGTRLTVL.

This clonotype was seen ten or more times. The genes are TRBV27 and TRBJ2-1; D gene unclear. Germline V gene sequence: CDR1 MNHEY, CDR2 SMNVEV (reference sequence). The CDR3 runs to 14 residues. Trimming shortened V by 2 bases and J by 5 bases, and 10 bases separated the two germline ends. The CDR3 region is CASSLAHRNNEQFF. CDR3 coding DNA: TGTGCCAGCAGTTTAGCGCACAGAAACAATGAGCAGTTCTTC.

The chain links TRBV12-3 or TRBV12-4 to TRBJ2-7, with no clear D. With the DNA end fitting TRBJ2-5 better, the J assignment may be wrong. The CDR3 sequence is 14 residues long. In DNA, the CDR3 is TGTGCCAGCAGTACGGACCTCCAGGTGGAGACCCAGTACTTC. Its translation is CASSTDLQVETQYF.

The chain links TRBV5-1 to TRBJ2-2; D may correspond to TRBD1 or TRBD2 (5 bases each). The V end was cut by 2 bases, the J end by 2 bases, with 10 bases between. CDR3 length: 15 residues. CDR1 is SGHRS, CDR2 YFSETQ, per germline. The CDR3 DNA is TGCGCCAGCAGCTTCCCCGGGACCAACACCGGGGAGCTGTTTTTT. Translating it yields CASSFPGTNTGELFF.

This rearrangement joins TRBV4-3 to TRBJ1-2, with D perhaps TRBD1 (6 bases). This CDR3 is built from 15 residues. Germline V gene data show CDR1 as LGHNA and CDR2 as YSLEER. Trimming took off 3 bases at V and 4 bases at J, with 15 bases between the two ends. CDR3 sequence: CASSHRQEISYGYTF. CDR3 coding DNA: TGCGCCAGCAGCCACAGACAGGAGATCTCCTATGGCTACACCTTC.

This chain uses TRBV5-1 with TRBJ1-1, with 7 bases lining up with TRBD1. Germline CDR1 SGHRS, CDR2 YFSETQ. The CDR3 covers 15 residues. J lost 1 base, V lost 1 base, and 4 bases had no gene match. CDR3 coding DNA: TGCGCCAGCAGCTTGCTCGGGACAGCGAACACTGAAGCTTTCTTT. It codes for CASSLLGTANTEAFF.

The gene calls are TRBV2 and TRBJ2-1; 13 nucleotides line up with TRBD2. The J segment lost 10 bases and the V segment lost 2 bases, leaving 5 bases of the junction unmatched. The germline V gene encodes CDR1 SNHLY and CDR2 FYNNEI. CDR3 length: 15 amino acids. For the CDR3, the DNA is TGTGCCAGCAGTGAACGGACTAGCGGGAGCGGAGAGCAGTTCTTC. Protein: CASSERTSGSGEQFF.

The CDR3 region is CASSPRVILKNIQYF. CDR3 nucleotides: TGTGCCAGCAGTCCGAGGGTGATTCTCAAAAACATTCAGTACTTC. This chain connects TRBV6-2 or TRBV6-3 to TRBJ2-4; TRBD2 might be the D (5 bases). CDR1 and CDR2 from the germline V gene are MNHEY and SVGEGT. CDR3 size: 15 residues. Trimming stripped 5 bases from V and 3 bases from J, with 14 bases between.

J is TRBJ2-7 and V is TRBV20-1; 10 nucleotides agree with TRBD1. The trim removed 5 bases at V and 5 bases at J, leaving 6 bases unmatched. The CDR3 is 13 residues long. The V gene's germline CDR1 is DFQATT and CDR2 SNEGSKA (reference sequence). The CDR3 DNA sequence: TGCAGTGCTGGACCGGGACAGGGGAACGAGCAGTACTTC. This gives the protein CSAGPGQGNEQYF.

In this sample, this clonotype turned up a few times. The chain joins TRBV4-2 to TRBJ2-5, with 7 bases aligning to TRBD1. CDR3 size: 16 residues. Germline values: CDR1 LGHNA, CDR2 YNFKEQ. The V gene end was trimmed by 0 bases and the J gene end by 1 base; junction bases not matched to a gene: 5. The CDR3: CASSQERGQTQETQYF. As DNA, the CDR3 is TGTGCCAGCAGCCAAGAGAGGGGGCAAACCCAAGAGACCCAGTACTTC.

This clonotype showed up just a few times. The J gene is TRBJ2-1, the V gene TRBV6-5; D is tentatively TRBD1 or TRBD2 (6 bases each). The CDR3 loop spans 15 amino acids. CDR1 and CDR2 (germline): MNHEY, SVGAGI. V gave up 8 bases and J gave up 6 bases, with 20 bases separating them. The CDR3 bases are TGTGCCAGCCGCTCGCCGGGGGCGATCAGCAATGAGCAGTTCTTC. Its protein is CASRSPGAISNEQFF.

The rearrangement joins TRBV9 to TRBJ1-4; D is unclear. The germline V and J ends were trimmed by 3 bases and 5 bases, with 11 bases remaining between them. In germline, CDR1 is SGDLS, CDR2 YYNGEE. CDR3 length equals 14 residues. The CDR3 region is CASSADGPNEKLFF. DNA for the CDR3: TGTGCCAGCAGCGCGGATGGGCCGAATGAAAAACTGTTTTTT.

The V gene is TRBV20-1, the J gene TRBJ2-7; either TRBD1 or TRBD2 may fit D (5 bases each). Trimming cost V 6 bases and J 4 bases, with 19 bases left between them. The CDR3 is 14 amino acids. From germline, CDR1 is DFQATT and CDR2 SNEGSKA (reference sequence). The CDR3 is CSARSRDGWYEQYF. The CDR3, as DNA: TGCAGTGCCCGATCCCGGGACGGTTGGTACGAGCAGTACTTC.

The gene calls are TRBV25-1 and TRBJ2-7, with D unresolved. The ends were cut back, 3 bases at V and 3 bases at J, with 6 bases in the middle. Germline CDR1 MGHDK, CDR2 SYGVNS. This CDR3 has 12 amino acids. CDR3 nucleotide sequence: TGTGCCAGCAGTGATTACCTCTACGAGCAGTACTTC. This gives the protein CASSDYLYEQYF.

The chain combines TRBV7-6 with TRBJ2-7; possibly TRBD1 or TRBD2 for D (5 bases each). This CDR3 is built from 15 residues. Between the trimmed V and J ends, which lost 5 bases and 5 bases, there was a span of 19 bases. CDR1 SGHVS and CDR2 FNYEAQ come from the germline V gene. CDR3 protein: CASSPRPEGYDEQYF. CDR3 DNA: TGTGCCAGCAGCCCTCGCCCTGAGGGGTACGACGAGCAGTACTTC. The complete variable domain, with remaining parts taken from reference TRBV7-6 and TRBJ2-7, reads GAGVSQSPRYKVTKRGQDVALRCDPISGHVSLYWYRQALGQGPEFLTYFNYEAQQDKSGLPNDRFSAERPEGSISTLTIQRTEQRDSAMYRCASSPRPEGYDEQYFGPGTRLTVT.

The chain carries TRBV20-1 and TRBJ1-4; D possibly corresponds to TRBD1 (6 bases). Germline V gene data show CDR1 as DFQATT and CDR2 as SNEGSKA (reference sequence). Trimming left V 3 bases short and J 5 bases short, with 10 bases between. This CDR3 region has 13 residues. The CDR3 sequence: CSARHRDNEKLFF. The CDR3 DNA is TGCAGTGCTAGGCACAGGGACAATGAAAAACTGTTTTTT.

This sequence joins TRBV12-3 or TRBV12-4 and TRBJ2-3, with 8 nucleotides matching TRBD1. The CDR3 is made up of 16 amino acids. Losses at the gene ends were 7 bases for V and 3 bases for J; bases not matched to a gene: 12. DNA for the CDR3: TGTGCCAGCACCCCTTGGGACAGGAGGTTTACAGATACGCAGTATTTT. Amino acids: CASTPWDRRFTDTQYF.

This clonotype showed up just once. The chain combines TRBV20-1 with TRBJ2-3; the D call may be TRBD1 or TRBD2 (5 bases each). CDR1 is DFQATT, CDR2 SNEGSKA, per germline (reference sequence). The CDR3 is 15 residues long. With 2 bases removed from V and 5 bases from J, the gap between germline ends came to 17 bases. The CDR3 sequence: CSARTGPGDGDTQYF. DNA for the CDR3: TGCAGTGCTAGAACGGGCCCCGGGGACGGAGATACGCAGTATTTT.

This clonotype showed up just a few times. For the CDR3, the DNA is TGCAGCGGAGGGACTAGCGGGGGGCCTAGCACAGATACGCAGTATTTT. Translating gives CSGGTSGGPSTDTQYF. This chain joins TRBV29-1 and TRBJ2-3, with 15 bases fitting TRBD2. The CDR3 loop spans 16 amino acids. In germline, CDR1 is SQVTM, CDR2 ANQGSEA. The trim removed 7 bases at V and 0 bases at J, leaving 5 bases unmatched.

This clonotype was seen more than once but under ten times. The chain joins TRBV20-1 to TRBJ2-7; 8 nucleotides agree with TRBD1. The CDR3 is 14 residues long. The germline CDR1 and CDR2 sequences are DFQATT and SNEGSKA (reference sequence). V was clipped by 5 bases and J by 1 base; unmatched bases: 7. This CDR3 reads CSADGQGHSYEQYF. The CDR3 nucleotides read TGCAGTGCTGACGGACAGGGACATTCCTACGAGCAGTACTTC.

This clonotype has more than one count but fewer than ten. The chain couples TRBV15 to TRBJ2-5; no definite D call. Trimming took off 3 bases at V and 0 bases at J, with 17 bases between the two ends. The CDR3 contains 17 residues. In germline, CDR1 is LNHNV, CDR2 YYDKDF (reference sequence). The DNA for the CDR3 is TGTGCCACCAGCAGGGGCCGAGGCGGTGGGTACCAAGAGACCCAGTACTTC. It yields the protein CATSRGRGGGYQETQYF. The full variable domain, completed using reference TRBV15 and TRBJ2-5, is DAMVIQNPRYQVTQFGKPVTLSCSQTLNHNVMYWYQQKSSQAPKLLFHYYDKDFNNEADTPDNFQSRRPNTSFCFLDIRSPGLGDTAMYLCATSRGRGGGYQETQYFGPGTRLLVL.

The rearrangement joins TRBV7-2 to TRBJ2-7, with no clear D. Per germline, CDR1 SGHTA and CDR2 FQGNSA. The V end was cut by 1 base, the J end by 9 bases, with 13 bases between. The CDR3 runs to 13 residues. CDR3 coding DNA: TGTGCCAGCAGCTTAGAGAGTGGCCGCAGGCAGTACTTC. Its translation: CASSLESGRRQYF.

This clonotype occurred a few times. The chain employs TRBV7-9 and TRBJ2-1; D gene uncertain. The germline CDR1 and CDR2 sequences are SEHNR and FQNEAQ (reference sequence). The CDR3 has 12 amino acids. Trimming removed 5 bases from V and 5 bases from J, with 7 bases in between. As DNA, the CDR3 is TGTGCCAGCAGCGGCTGGGACAATGAGCAGTTCTTC. Amino acids: CASSGWDNEQFF.

The CDR3 region has the DNA TGTGCCAGCAGCAATTCGTCCGGATCCTACGAGCAGTACTTC. Protein sequence: CASSNSSGSYEQYF. The chain uses TRBV21-1 and TRBJ2-7. TRBV21-1 corresponds to a pseudogene. The CDR3 has 14 residues.

The J gene is TRBJ2-1, the V gene TRBV28; 10 positions agree with TRBD2. The CDR3 is made up of 22 amino acids. Germline CDR1 is MDHEN and CDR2 is SYDVKM. V lost 1 base, J lost 5 bases, and 23 bases stayed unmatched. CDR3 residues: CASSLFSFRSGGAILLHNEQFF. In nucleotides, the CDR3 is TGTGCCAGCAGTTTATTCAGTTTCCGGAGCGGGGGGGCCATTCTCCTACACAATGAGCAGTTCTTC. The full variable domain, its missing parts supplied by reference TRBV28 and TRBJ2-1, is DVKVTQSSRYLVKRTGEKVFLECVQDMDHENMFWYRQDPGLGLRLIYFSYDVKMKEKGDIPEGYSVSREKKERFSLILESASTNQTSMYLCASSLFSFRSGGAILLHNEQFFGPGTRLTVL.

The chain links TRBV5-1 to TRBJ1-2, with D tentatively TRBD1 (5 bases). Germline V gene data show CDR1 as SGHRS and CDR2 as YFSETQ. CDR3 size: 13 residues. Trimming stripped 4 bases from V and 4 bases from J, with 11 bases between. CDR3 in DNA: TGCGCCAGCAGCCAGGCCAGGGCCTATGGCTACACCTTC. Protein product: CASSQARAYGYTF.